The 9 T cell receptor beta chains given below trace back to one sample, sequenced in a study of blood T cell repertoires in COVID-19. Clones were read by immunoSEQ multiplex PCR, and TCRdb kept only the in-frame ones, dropping some. Here the sample spans 220,000 or so clones, roughly nine tenths being singletons. Material: peripheral blood. The receptors derive from a man in his 60s who had recovered from COVID-19.

The chain uses TRBV5-1 and TRBJ2-4; 9 bases fit TRBD2. Unmatched junction bases numbered 9, after V lost 3 bases and J lost 8 bases. This CDR3 spans 15 amino acids. Germline V gene sequence: CDR1 SGHRS, CDR2 YFSETQ. The CDR3, as DNA: TGCGCCAGCAGCTCTAGCGGGGCTGATACGGACATTCAGTACTTC. Amino acids: CASSSSGADTDIQYF.

Only one count was recorded for this clone. The gene calls are TRBV23-1 and TRBJ2-2; maybe TRBD1 (5 bases). TRBV23-1 belongs to the ORF category, with a function that is uncertain. The CDR3 has 16 residues. V gave up 2 bases and J gave up 3 bases, with 13 bases separating them. Here the CDR3 reads CASSQLQGLDTGELFF. CDR3 sequence (DNA): TGCGCCAGCAGTCAACTCCAGGGTCTCGACACCGGGGAGCTGTTTTTT.

The count of this clone is one. The V and J genes are TRBV6-5 and TRBJ2-5; 7 bases are shared with TRBD1. V was clipped by 5 bases and J by 2 bases; unmatched bases: 5. Germline V gene lookup returns CDR1 MNHEY and CDR2 SVGAGI. This CDR3 is built from 14 residues. The CDR3 nucleotides read TGTGCCAGCAGTCCAGGACAGGTGCAAGAGACCCAGTACTTC. Translating it yields CASSPGQVQETQYF.

This chain uses TRBV7-2 with TRBJ2-7; TRBD1 agrees at 7 bases. CDR1 and CDR2 (germline): SGHTA, FQGNSA. J lost 0 bases, V lost 5 bases, and 7 bases had no gene match. This CDR3 comprises 15 residues. The CDR3 is CASSRTGQISYEQYF. The DNA of the CDR3 is TGTGCCAGCAGCAGAACGGGACAGATCTCCTACGAGCAGTACTTC. Combining the CDR3 with reference TRBV7-2 and TRBJ2-7 gives the whole variable domain GAGVSQSPSNKVTEKGKDVELRCDPISGHTALYWYRQSLGQGLEFLIYFQGNSAPDKSGLPSDRFSAERTGGSVSTLTIQRTQQEDSAVYLCASSRTGQISYEQYFGPGTRLTVT.

This sequence joins TRBV29-1 and TRBJ2-3, with 10 bases aligning to TRBD2. The V segment lost 5 bases and the J segment 3 bases; nucleotides outside the gene matches: 11. The CDR3 extends over 16 amino acids. Per the germline V gene, CDR1 is SQVTM and CDR2 is ANQGSEA. CDR3 in amino acids: CSVRPLLAGATDTQYF. DNA for the CDR3: TGCAGCGTTAGACCGCTCCTAGCGGGAGCTACAGATACGCAGTATTTT.

The V gene is TRBV11-3, the J gene TRBJ2-2; 11 bases are shared with TRBD2. The CDR3 has 16 residues. V trimming: 4 bases; J trimming: 6 bases; junction bases outside the gene matches: 7. Germline CDR1 reads SGHNT; CDR2 reads YENEEA. Here the CDR3 reads CASSSIAGGPAGELFF. CDR3 bases: TGTGCCAGCAGCTCCATAGCGGGGGGGCCAGCCGGGGAGCTGTTTTTT.

The rearrangement uses TRBV6-5 and TRBJ1-5, with unresolved D. V lost 6 bases, J lost 3 bases, and 9 bases lay in between. This CDR3 has 13 residues. CDR1 and CDR2 from the germline V gene are MNHEY and SVGAGI. The CDR3 sequence is CASSSQINQPQHF. The CDR3 DNA sequence: TGTGCCAGCAGCTCTCAGATCAATCAGCCCCAGCATTTT.

The chain couples TRBV7-9 to TRBJ2-7; D may be TRBD2 (5 bases). Trimming took 5 bases from V and 12 from J, leaving 11 bases between them. The CDR3 totals 10 residues. CDR1 and CDR2 (germline): SEHNR, FQNEAQ (reference sequence). CDR3 residues: CASSPPRGYF. The DNA of the CDR3 is TGTGCCAGCAGCCCGCCCCGGGGGTACTTC.

The chain recombines TRBV28 with TRBJ2-3; D perhaps matches TRBD2 (7 bases). V was shortened by 10 bases and J by 0 bases, with 14 bases between the two germline ends. The CDR3 sequence is 14 residues long. Germline CDR1 is MDHEN and CDR2 is SYDVKM. In nucleotides, the CDR3 is TGTGCCACCTGCGGGGGCGTGAGCACAGATACGCAGTATTTT. Encoded protein: CATCGGVSTDTQYF.